The T cell receptor (beta chain) described here comes from a study of blood T cell repertoires in COVID-19. As for the study in general: Specimens from acute and convalescent COVID-19 originated in the United States, Italy and Spain. From T cells, B-cell-depleted T cells, or PBMCs came the material, which was cDNA or gDNA.

The CDR3 has 15 residues. V lost 0 bases and J lost 8; bases outside the gene matches: 8. From germline, CDR1 is SGHRS and CDR2 YFSETQ. In the study's own analysis: Counts of nucleated cells, estimated from reference gene primer amplification, were obtained. The protocol was immunoSEQ multiplex PCR, while the TCRdb copy is restricted to in-frame clones and leaves out a portion. That table supplies the V and J calls and clone size; D and trimming were determined from the DNA. The table includes about 200,000 clones, around 87% detected once. Sequencing used peripheral blood. The source of this sequence is a man between 60 and 70 years old who had recovered from COVID-19. V gene TRBV5-1 combines with J gene TRBJ1-2; 9 positions match TRBD1. Written as DNA, the CDR3 is TGCGCCAGCAGCTTGGGGGACAGGGCCCTCATAGGCTACACCTTC. Its protein product is CASSLGDRALIGYTF.